This passage covers 14 T cell receptor beta chains from one sample sequenced in a study of blood T cell repertoires in COVID-19. Assay: immunoSEQ multiplex PCR; the TCRdb copy retains only in-frame clones and omits some. Among about 160,000 clones listed, around 82% were seen once. Material: PBMCs or T cells enriched from blood (not recorded which). Source of these receptors: a man in his forties who had recovered from COVID-19.

The chain has TRBV13 and TRBJ2-7, with 8 bases lining up with TRBD2. V shed 4 bases and J 0 bases; nucleotides not matched to a gene: 5. This CDR3 has 15 residues. Germline assignment: CDR1 PRHDT and CDR2 FYEKMQ (reference sequence). The CDR3 sequence is CASSSAGGPSYEQYV. CDR3 sequence (DNA): TGTGCCAGCAGCTCTGCGGGGGGTCCCTCCTACGAGCAGTACGTC.

The chain carries TRBV4-1 and TRBJ1-3; D ambiguous. CDR1 MGHRA and CDR2 YSYEKL come from the germline V gene. V lost 5 bases, J lost 5 bases, and 7 bases lay in between. CDR3 size: 12 residues. CDR3 nucleotides: TGCGCCAGCAGCTCTGAGAGAAACACCATATATTTT. Protein product: CASSSERNTIYF.

This chain uses TRBV14 with TRBJ2-4; the D gene is possibly TRBD1 (5 bases). The CDR3 is 13 amino acids. V was pared by 6 bases and J by 9 bases, with 15 bases between. Germline-derived CDR1 and CDR2 are SGHDN and FVKESK. CDR3 region: CASSLTQGRIQYF. CDR3 in DNA: TGTGCCAGCAGTCTAACCCAGGGTCGCATTCAGTACTTC. The full variable domain, completed using reference TRBV14 and TRBJ2-4, is EAGVTQFPSHSVIEKGQTVTLRCDPISGHDNLYWYRRVMGKEIKFLLHFVKESKQDESGMPNNRFLAERTGGTYSTLKVQPAELEDSGVYFCASSLTQGRIQYFGAGTRLSVL.

V is TRBV3-1 (or the pseudogene TRBV3-2) and J is TRBJ1-4; D may be TRBD1 (6 bases). V was trimmed by 4 bases and J by 8 bases, leaving 17 bases between them. CDR3 length equals 15 residues. Germline assignment: CDR1 LGHDT and CDR2 YNNKEL (reference sequence). The chain's CDR3 is CASSPVGGAGEKLFF. The CDR3 bases are TGTGCCAGCAGCCCCGTGGGGGGGGCTGGCGAAAAACTGTTTTTT.

The gene calls are TRBV5-6 and TRBJ1-1, with D unclear. The V gene's germline CDR1 is SGHDT and CDR2 YYEEEE. This CDR3 contains 12 residues. V was trimmed by 2 bases and J by 6 bases, leaving 8 bases between them. CDR3 nucleotides: TGTGCCAGCAGCTTATCTGGAGCTGAAGCTTTCTTT. It encodes CASSLSGAEAFF.

The chain is built from TRBV18 and TRBJ1-2; D is unresolved. CDR1 KGHSH and CDR2 LQKENI come from the germline V gene. V lost 3 bases, J lost 4 bases, and 15 bases lay in between. The CDR3 spans 15 residues. The CDR3, as DNA: TGTGCCAGCTCACCTATAGAGAAGCCTCCCTATGGCTACACCTTC. Translated, it gives CASSPIEKPPYGYTF.

The chain recombines TRBV18 with TRBJ1-1, with 7 bases that match TRBD1. V was pared by 0 bases and J by 8 bases, with 12 bases of the junction left unmatched. This CDR3 has 16 amino acids. Germline CDR1 reads KGHSH; CDR2 reads LQKENI. DNA for the CDR3: TGTGCCAGCTCACCACCGGGGCAGGGGGTTAGGAGGGAAGCTTTCTTT. Its translation: CASSPPGQGVRREAFF.

The CDR3 loop is CASSLLADRKNEKLFF. The CDR3 nucleotides read TGCGCCAGCAGTCTTTTGGCCGACAGGAAGAATGAAAAACTGTTTTTT. V is TRBV23-1 and J is TRBJ1-4; tentatively, D is TRBD1 (6 bases). TRBV23-1 is an open reading frame whose function is uncertain. The V end was cut by 4 bases, the J end by 5 bases, with 17 bases between. The CDR3 consists of 16 residues.

The V and J genes are TRBV10-3 and TRBJ2-2; D is possibly TRBD2 (5 bases). V gave up 5 bases and J gave up 4 bases, with 11 bases separating them. The CDR3 covers 14 residues. Germline loops: CDR1 ENHRY, CDR2 SYGVKD. CDR3 nucleotides: TGTGCCATCAGTCTAGCCTTGGGCACCGGGGAGCTGTTTTTT. Its protein product is CAISLALGTGELFF.

This clone was recorded only once. The V and J genes are TRBV14 and TRBJ2-2, with 7 bases that match TRBD2. Germline lookup yields CDR1 SGHDN and CDR2 FVKESK. With 4 bases clipped from V and 6 bases from J, the junction kept 8 bases outside the gene matches. The CDR3 spans 15 residues. The chain's CDR3 is CASSPLPRGAGELFF. The CDR3 DNA is TGTGCCAGCAGCCCCCTTCCCCGGGGGGCCGGGGAGCTGTTTTTT.

The V call is TRBV7-2, the J call TRBJ1-2; 9 nucleotides align to TRBD1. The germline V gene has CDR1 SGHTA and CDR2 FQGNSA. The length of the CDR3 is 13 residues. V dropped 11 bases and J dropped 7; count of bases not matched to a gene: 11. The CDR3 DNA reads TGTGCCGGCGGGGACAGGGACCGGCGTGGCTACACCTTC. Protein product: CAGGDRDRRGYTF.

The gene calls are TRBV7-3 and TRBJ2-2; D is perhaps TRBD1 (7 bases). The V gene lost 2 bases and the J gene lost 6 bases, with 10 bases spanning the gap. Germline assignment: CDR1 SGHTA and CDR2 FQGTGA. The CDR3 covers 14 residues. CDR3 amino acids: CASSLQGGAGELFF. DNA for the CDR3: TGTGCCAGCAGCTTACAGGGGGGCGCCGGGGAGCTGTTTTTT.

The rearrangement uses TRBV4-2 and TRBJ1-2, with TRBD1 as a possible D gene (6 bases). In germline, CDR1 is LGHNA, CDR2 YNFKEQ. The CDR3 has 16 residues. Trimming took 6 bases from V and 4 from J, leaving 21 bases between them. The CDR3 coding sequence is TGTGCCAGCAGGCCCCAACAGGGTGGGCTAGGCTATGGCTACACCTTC. Translating gives CASRPQQGGLGYGYTF.

J is TRBJ1-5 and V is TRBV30; D is possibly TRBD1 (5 bases). Germline values: CDR1 GTSNPN, CDR2 SVGIG (reference sequence). Trimming removed 3 bases from V and 4 bases from J, with 19 bases in between. The CDR3 totals 16 residues. The CDR3 nucleotides are TGTGCCTGGAGCCCACCTCTTGTGACAGCAAATCAGCCCCAGCATTTT. Its translation is CAWSPPLVTANQPQHF.